The next 16 T cell receptor beta chains were all read from a single sample in a study of post-analysis software for immune sequencing data. Findings of the study overall: Comparison of patients with controls showed four or five TRBV segments more frequent in patients, TRBV5-6, TRBV5-1 and TRBV20-1 among them.

Unique-molecular-identifier-tagged TCR beta cDNA libraries were used. Via MiXCR, TCRdb re-called the PCR reads, giving one row per CDR3 protein. This repertoire shows approximately 460,000 distinct CDR3 sequences, 40% to 55% found once; its top ten account for roughly an eighth. For these receptors, no antigen is known. The sample was blood. The receptor set was obtained from a girl aged 5 to 17 with multiple sclerosis.

In this sample, this clonotype turned up a few times. The genes are TRBV6-2 or TRBV6-3 and TRBJ1-1, with TRBD1 matching over 7 bases. The CDR3 is 14 amino acids. The germline CDR1 and CDR2 sequences are MNHEY and SVGEGT. V gave up 5 bases and J gave up 0 bases; unmatched junction bases: 3. As DNA, the CDR3 is TGTGCCAGCAGTGATGACAGGGTGAACACTGAAGCTTTCTTT. Translation: CASSDDRVNTEAFF.

The chain recombines TRBV12-3 or TRBV12-4 with TRBJ2-7, with TRBD1 matching 8 bases. The CDR3 loop spans 13 amino acids. The V gene end was trimmed by 10 bases and the J gene end by 2 bases; junction bases not matched to a gene: 7. CDR3 in DNA: TGTGCCACCAGACAGGGGAGCGCCTACGAGCAGTACTTC. Its protein is CATRQGSAYEQYF.

CDR3 in amino acids: CSAMWGETQYF. The DNA of the CDR3 is TGCAGTGCTATGTGGGGAGAGACCCAGTACTTC. The chain employs TRBV20-1 and TRBJ2-5; D is unclear. This CDR3 has 11 amino acids. Germline-derived CDR1 and CDR2 are DFQATT and SNEGSKA (reference sequence). Trimming left V 4 bases short and J 4 bases short, with 7 bases between.

The CDR3 nucleotides read TGTGCCAGCAGCCTCCTTCGAGGGTTCGACGAGCAGTACTTC. Translation gives CASSLLRGFDEQYF. This rearrangement joins TRBV5-4 to TRBJ2-7; TRBD2 might be the D (5 bases). CDR1 is SGHNT and CDR2 is YYREEE in the germline V gene (reference sequence). The CDR3 contains 14 residues. V was trimmed by 4 bases and J by 5 bases, leaving 16 bases between them.

V gene TRBV12-3 or TRBV12-4 combines with J gene TRBJ2-7; 7 nucleotides agree with TRBD2. This CDR3 is 14 amino acids long. The J segment lost 5 bases and the V segment lost 6 bases, leaving 10 bases of the junction unmatched. This CDR3 is CASSTGGSGHEQYF. CDR3 nucleotides: TGTGCCAGCAGCACCGGGGGGAGTGGCCACGAGCAGTACTTC.

This clonotype showed up just a few times. V usage is TRBV5-1 and J usage is TRBJ2-3, with D unresolved. The CDR3 is 15 residues long. The germline V gene encodes CDR1 SGHRS and CDR2 YFSETQ. The V and J ends lost 2 bases and 0 bases respectively, with 10 bases between them. The CDR3 DNA sequence: TGCGCCAGCAGCTTCCTGGGTTGGAGCACAGATACGCAGTATTTT. It is translated as CASSFLGWSTDTQYF.

This chain joins TRBV20-1 and TRBJ2-7; D possibly corresponds to TRBD2 (5 bases). CDR1 and CDR2 from the germline V gene are DFQATT and SNEGSKA (reference sequence). The CDR3 is made up of 17 amino acids. V was pared by 0 bases and J by 0 bases, with 18 bases between. CDR3 nucleotides: TGCAGTGCTAGAGATGCGGGTAGTTTCTGGAGCTCCTACGAGCAGTACTTC. Its translation: CSARDAGSFWSSYEQYF.

The chain joins TRBV15 to TRBJ1-5, with D perhaps matching TRBD1 (6 bases). V was shortened by 0 bases and J by 7 bases, with 13 bases between the two germline ends. Germline V gene data show CDR1 as LNHNV and CDR2 as YYDKDF (reference sequence). The length of the CDR3 is 15 residues. The CDR3, as DNA: TGTGCCACCAGCAGAGATCAAGGGGGGGGACAGCCCCAGCATTTT. It is translated as CATSRDQGGGQPQHF.

J is TRBJ2-5 and V is TRBV7-2; D is undetermined. The CDR3 length is 16 residues. Germline assignment: CDR1 SGHTA and CDR2 FQGNSA. Trimming cost V 5 bases and J 0 bases, with 16 bases left between them. The CDR3 DNA follows: TGTGCCAGCAGCAGGTGGGCCAAGCTGTACCAAGAGACCCAGTACTTC. This codes for CASSRWAKLYQETQYF.

The chain recombines TRBV20-1 with TRBJ2-1; D unclear. This CDR3 is 10 amino acids long. Deletions cut 7 bases from V and 4 bases from J, with 5 bases between. Germline loops: CDR1 DFQATT, CDR2 SNEGSKA (reference sequence). The CDR3 spells CSGTYNEQFF. In DNA form, the CDR3 reads TGCAGTGGCACATACAATGAGCAGTTCTTC.

In its sample, this clonotype was seen a few times. The chain carries TRBV12-3 or TRBV12-4 and TRBJ2-3; the D is unclear. The V end was cut by 5 bases, the J end by 5 bases, with 14 bases between. This CDR3 is 14 amino acids long. CDR3 in amino acids: CASSDDLVKDTQYF. The DNA for the CDR3 is TGTGCCAGCAGTGACGACTTGGTAAAAGATACGCAGTATTTT.

The table lists this clonotype with a few counts. The J gene is TRBJ2-1, the V gene TRBV28, with D possibly being TRBD2 (5 bases). The CDR3 contains 15 residues. The germline V gene has CDR1 MDHEN and CDR2 SYDVKM. V was shortened by 5 bases and J by 7 bases, with 18 bases between the two germline ends. The CDR3 loop is CASSRRIPNLNEQFF. CDR3 DNA sequence: TGTGCCAGCAGTAGGAGGATTCCGAACCTAAATGAGCAGTTCTTC.

J is TRBJ1-6 and V is TRBV28, with D uncertain. The length of the CDR3 is 15 residues. Per the germline V gene, CDR1 is MDHEN and CDR2 is SYDVKM. V was trimmed by 3 bases and J by 0 bases, leaving 6 bases between them. CDR3 in DNA: TGTGCCAGCAGTTTCAGGAGCTCCTATAATTCACCCCTCCACTTT. Its translation: CASSFRSSYNSPLHF.

This clonotype has a handful of counts. V is TRBV24-1 and J is TRBJ1-5; no clear D gene. The germline V gene has CDR1 KGHDR and CDR2 SFDVKD. Deletions cut 2 bases from V and 5 bases from J, with 12 bases between. This CDR3 contains 15 residues. The CDR3 sequence: CATSDSLRGDQPQHF. The CDR3 nucleotides are TGTGCCACCAGTGATTCGCTTCGGGGAGATCAGCCCCAGCATTTT.

This clonotype appeared many times. The J gene is TRBJ2-7, the V gene TRBV28; TRBD1 agrees at 9 bases. Germline lookup yields CDR1 MDHEN and CDR2 SYDVKM. J gave up 7 bases and V 7 bases, and 11 bases lay outside the gene matches. This CDR3 is 14 amino acids long. In DNA form, the CDR3 reads TGTGCCAGCACCCTCGGGACAGGGTTTGGAGAGCAGTACTTC. Translating it yields CASTLGTGFGEQYF.

The chain has TRBV7-2 and TRBJ2-1; no reliable D call. V lost 7 bases to trimming and J lost 0 bases, with 10 bases between them. CDR3 length equals 14 residues. CDR1 and CDR2 from the germline V gene are SGHTA and FQGNSA. The CDR3 region is CASTFFGSYNEQFF. The CDR3, as DNA: TGTGCCAGCACCTTCTTCGGCTCCTACAATGAGCAGTTCTTC.